A selection of T cell receptor beta chains follows, all from one sample in a study of shared T cell receptors in the human thymus. Assay used: immunoSEQ multiplex PCR; TCRdb lists only in-frame clones, some missing. This table has roughly 700,000 clones, roughly 90% appearing once. The same data also went into a second study, on human thymus T cells.

Sequencing was performed on thymocytes. The receptors were gathered from a boy under two years old with a congenital heart defect. CDR3s leave out the opening cysteine and the closing phenylalanine or tryptophan. D genes are given only for firm matches.

D	J	V	CDR3
.	TRBJ2-2	TRBV4-1	ASSHRTGELF
.	TRBJ2-1	TRBV14	ASSQRDFHNEQF
TRBD2	TRBJ2-7	TRBV4-3	ASSAGIAGNTEQY
TRBD1	TRBJ1-4	TRBV7-8	ASSLGQGSEKLF
TRBD2	TRBJ2-1	TRBV7-2	ASSARLAGPYNEQF
.	TRBJ1-2	TRBV18	ASSLTGKSFYGYT
TRBD2	TRBJ2-5	TRBV4-3	ASSPGVSGTQETQY
.	TRBJ2-7	TRBV11-2	ASRIRTEAANEQY
TRBD1	TRBJ2-7	TRBV5-5	ASSENHRGLEQY
TRBD1	TRBJ2-7	TRBV4-1	ASSPQQGPSYEQY
.	TRBJ2-7	TRBV5-1	ASSTTSGNYEQY
TRBD1	TRBJ1-2	TRBV18	ASSRQGAYGYT
.	TRBJ2-7	TRBV5-6	ASSRFTTSYEQY
.	TRBJ2-5	TRBV21-1	ASSNQGGETQY
TRBD2	TRBJ2-2	TRBV6-1	ASSEVSQGGVTGELF
.	TRBJ2-3	TRBV12-5	ASGSPPSTDTQY
.	TRBJ1-1	TRBV6-1	ASSGRGTDTEAF
TRBD2	TRBJ2-1	TRBV7-9	ASSQGETGLAGVNEQF
TRBD2	TRBJ2-1	TRBV28	ASTPSGWQPHEQF
.	TRBJ1-5	TRBV4-3	ASSQEPPSGYSNQPQH
TRBD2	.	TRBV6-5	ASSIAGATDYEQY
.	TRBJ1-1	TRBV29-1	SVAEGGNTEAF
.	TRBJ2-2	TRBV27	ASSLQTLLRPNTGELF
TRBD2	TRBJ2-1	TRBV9	ASSALAGSSYNEQF
TRBD2	TRBJ2-3	TRBV19	ASRGQSGGKIPDTQY
.	TRBJ1-3	TRBV6-5	ASSYSSGAGNTIY